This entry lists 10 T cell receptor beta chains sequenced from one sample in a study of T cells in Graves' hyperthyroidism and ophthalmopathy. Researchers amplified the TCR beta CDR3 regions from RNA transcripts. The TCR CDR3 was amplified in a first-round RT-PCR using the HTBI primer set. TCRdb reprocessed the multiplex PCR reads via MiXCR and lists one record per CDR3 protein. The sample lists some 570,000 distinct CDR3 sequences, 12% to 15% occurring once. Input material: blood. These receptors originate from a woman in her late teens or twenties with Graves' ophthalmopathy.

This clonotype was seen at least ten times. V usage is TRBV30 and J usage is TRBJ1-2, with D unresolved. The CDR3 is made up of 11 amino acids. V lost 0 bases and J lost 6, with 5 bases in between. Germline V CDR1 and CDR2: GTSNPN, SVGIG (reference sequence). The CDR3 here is CAWSVADGYTF. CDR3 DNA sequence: TGTGCCTGGAGTGTAGCCGATGGCTACACCTTC.

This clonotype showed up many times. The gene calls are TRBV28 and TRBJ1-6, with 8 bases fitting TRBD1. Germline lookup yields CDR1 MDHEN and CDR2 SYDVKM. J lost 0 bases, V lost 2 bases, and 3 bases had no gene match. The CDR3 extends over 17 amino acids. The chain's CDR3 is CASSLRTGSSYNSPLHF. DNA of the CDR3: TGTGCCAGCAGTTTACGGACAGGGAGCTCCTATAATTCACCCCTCCACTTT.

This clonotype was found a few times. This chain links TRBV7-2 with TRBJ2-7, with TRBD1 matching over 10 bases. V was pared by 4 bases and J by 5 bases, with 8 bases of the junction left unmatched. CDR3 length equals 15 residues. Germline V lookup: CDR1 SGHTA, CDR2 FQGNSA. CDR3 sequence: CASSSRQGARNEQYF. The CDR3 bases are TGTGCCAGCAGCTCCAGACAGGGGGCGAGGAACGAGCAGTACTTC.

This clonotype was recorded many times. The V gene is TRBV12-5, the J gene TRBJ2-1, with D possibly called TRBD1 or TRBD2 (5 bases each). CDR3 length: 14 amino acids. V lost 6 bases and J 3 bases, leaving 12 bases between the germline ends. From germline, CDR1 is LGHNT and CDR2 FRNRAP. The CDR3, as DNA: TGTGCTAGTGGGGTCAGGGACCACTACAATGAGCAGTTCTTC. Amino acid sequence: CASGVRDHYNEQFF.

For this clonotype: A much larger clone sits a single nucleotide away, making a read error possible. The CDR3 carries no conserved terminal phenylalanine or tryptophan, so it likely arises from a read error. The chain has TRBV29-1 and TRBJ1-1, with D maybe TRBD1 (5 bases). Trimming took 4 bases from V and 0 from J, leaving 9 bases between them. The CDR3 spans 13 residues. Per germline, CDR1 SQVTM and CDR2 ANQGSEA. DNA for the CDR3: TGCAGCGTTGTAGCAGGGATGAACACTGAAGCTTTCTAT. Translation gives CSVVAGMNTEAFY.

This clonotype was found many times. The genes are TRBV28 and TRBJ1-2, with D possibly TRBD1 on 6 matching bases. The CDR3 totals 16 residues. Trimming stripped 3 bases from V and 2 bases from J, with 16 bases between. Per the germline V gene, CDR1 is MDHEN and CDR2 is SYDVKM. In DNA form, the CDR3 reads TGTGCCAGCAGTTTCGGGGGGACAAGGGGGAACTATGGCTACACCTTC. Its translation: CASSFGGTRGNYGYTF.

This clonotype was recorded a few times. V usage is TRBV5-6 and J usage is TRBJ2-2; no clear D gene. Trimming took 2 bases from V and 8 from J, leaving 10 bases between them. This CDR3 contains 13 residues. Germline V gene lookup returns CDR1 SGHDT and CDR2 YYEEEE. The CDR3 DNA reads TGTGCCAGCAGCTTCTTCTTCACTGGGGAGCTGTTTTTT. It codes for CASSFFFTGELFF.

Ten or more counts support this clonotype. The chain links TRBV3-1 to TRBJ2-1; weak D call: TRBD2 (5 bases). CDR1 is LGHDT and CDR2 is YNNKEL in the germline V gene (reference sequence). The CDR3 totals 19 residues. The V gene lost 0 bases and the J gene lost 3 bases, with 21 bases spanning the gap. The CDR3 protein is CASSQDPVSLEVIYNEQFF. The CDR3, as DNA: TGTGCCAGCAGCCAAGACCCCGTAAGTCTGGAGGTTATCTACAATGAGCAGTTCTTC.

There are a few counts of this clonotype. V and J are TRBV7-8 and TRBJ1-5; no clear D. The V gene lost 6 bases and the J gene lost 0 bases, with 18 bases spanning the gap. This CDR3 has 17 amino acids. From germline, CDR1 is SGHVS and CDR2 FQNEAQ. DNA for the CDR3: TGTGCCAGCAGATCCGCCGGGCCCTTAGATAGCAATCAGCCCCAGCATTTT. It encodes CASRSAGPLDSNQPQHF. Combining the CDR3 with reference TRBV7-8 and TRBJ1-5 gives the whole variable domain GAGVSQSPRYKVAKRGQDVALRCDPISGHVSLFWYQQALGQGPEFLTYFQNEAQLDKSGLPSDRFFAERPEGSVSTLKIQRTQQEDSAVYLCASRSAGPLDSNQPQHFGDGTRLSIL.

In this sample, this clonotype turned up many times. The CDR3 spells CASRNEQGAASEKLFF. The DNA for the CDR3 is TGTGCCAGCAGAAACGAACAGGGGGCGGCGAGCGAAAAACTGTTTTTT. V gene TRBV28 combines with J gene TRBJ1-4; 9 bases fit TRBD1. This CDR3 has 16 residues. Losses at the gene ends were 6 bases for V and 8 bases for J; bases not matched to a gene: 13. Germline V CDR1 and CDR2: MDHEN, SYDVKM.